The following is a T cell receptor beta chain sequence with its context. What this receptor recognizes is not known. No much larger clone exists at a distance of one base, and base qualities are not known. This entry is derived from a study of blood T cell repertoires in COVID-19 (dated by TCRdb to about 2020). A note on the overall study: The collaborator samples originated in the United States, Italy and Spain and spanned the acute and convalescent phases of COVID-19. The prospective study material was composed of cDNA or gDNA derived from T cells, B-cell-depleted T cells, or PBMCs. Subjects who had been exposed to COVID-19, were actively infected with it, or had recovered from it provided the deeply sampled blood TCRbeta repertoires that made up the dataset. A freely available public database, intended as a resource for researchers studying the immune response to SARS-CoV-2, is where the repertoires were released. The samples were drawn from two sources: the first 160 participants of the ongoing ImmuneRACE study, and over 950 subjects contributed by 6 global collaborators. A de-identified subject ID, COVID-19 status, age in years and sex were almost always included in the sample metadata. Where HLA class I and class II types were available, the types were taken from metadata supplied by the sample provider, not from assay-based typing. On the study overall, not on this receptor specifically: How much clinical and demographic metadata was included differed by source and by participant, and the metadata was provided uncurated.

TCRbeta CDR3 regions were amplified from genomic DNA by means of the immunoSEQ Assay, a bias-controlled multiplex PCR. The source study handled its data this way. The number of nucleated cells in each sample was estimated from the amplification of reference gene primers within the assay. Sequence reads were collapsed and filtered to measure the absolute abundance of every unique TCRbeta CDR3 rearrangement. Productive Simpson clonality was computed per sample as the square root of Simpson's diversity index over productive rearrangements. Sourced from immuneACCESS, this table was stored by TCRdb with only in-frame sequences that have V and J called. A share of the clones is absent; for the studies checked, an unresolved V gene accounts for under half, and the remainder has no known explanation. V and J calls and clone size follow that table, whereas D and trimming were derived from the DNA. A total of roughly 400,000 clones appear in this sample, roughly 90% of them only once. Of the sample, approximately 1.5% is held by the ten largest clones.

Participants in the prospective study were aged roughly 18 to 89 years, lived in about two dozen United States geographic areas, and enrolled through a virtual design. To assign participants to cohorts, the prospective study relied on clinical history that participants themselves reported in a screening survey and a study questionnaire. ImmuneRACE Cohort 3 recovered participants were defined by two consecutive negative NP/OP PCR tests, healthcare professional clearance, or symptom resolution. Each participant in the prospective study had whole blood, serum and a nasopharyngeal or oropharyngeal swab collected by mobile phlebotomists. Additional blood draws and questionnaires over an approximately two-month period could optionally be provided by prospective study participants. Prospective study blood samples were shipped either frozen or at room temperature before DNA extraction. The CDR3 covers 14 residues, taking in both the cysteine and the phenylalanine. Solely the CDR3 DNA is kept, with 42 bases framed from the first base. The germline V gene provides CDR1 SGHNT and CDR2 YENEEA. The germline ends are 13 bases apart after V is trimmed by 1 base and J by 9 bases.

The sequenced sample consisted of PBMCs or T cells enriched from blood (not recorded which). The rearranged chain carries TRBV11-3 and TRBJ2-1; 7 matching bases give a weak D call of TRBD2. The receptor's source is a woman aged 25 to 39 who had recovered from COVID-19. The sequenced DNA: TGTGCCAGCAGCTTAGGAGGAGGGGGGGGTGAGCAGTTCTTC. Its product reads: CASSLGGGGGEQFF.